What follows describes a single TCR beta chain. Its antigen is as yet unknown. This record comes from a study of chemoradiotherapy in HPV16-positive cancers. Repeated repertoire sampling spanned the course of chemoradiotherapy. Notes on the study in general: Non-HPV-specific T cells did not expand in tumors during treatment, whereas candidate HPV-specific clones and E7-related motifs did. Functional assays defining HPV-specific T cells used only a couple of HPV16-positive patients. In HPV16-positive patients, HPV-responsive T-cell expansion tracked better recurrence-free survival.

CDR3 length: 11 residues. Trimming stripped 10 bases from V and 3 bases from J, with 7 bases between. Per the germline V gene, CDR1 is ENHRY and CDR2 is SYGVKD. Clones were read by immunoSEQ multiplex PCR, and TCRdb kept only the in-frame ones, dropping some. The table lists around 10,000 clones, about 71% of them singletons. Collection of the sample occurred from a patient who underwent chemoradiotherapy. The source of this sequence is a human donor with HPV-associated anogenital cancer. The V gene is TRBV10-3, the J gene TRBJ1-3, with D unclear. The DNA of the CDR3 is TGTGCCACCTATGATGGAAACACCATATATTTT. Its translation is CATYDGNTIYF.